Sequencing of this T cell receptor beta chain was carried out in a study of shared clonotypes between healthy human individuals. General study findings and limits: What naive subsets generally showed was a larger estimated richness than memory subsets showed.

Sequencing was performed with immunoSEQ multiplex PCR; in TCRdb, only in-frame clones are kept and a portion is missing. Found here are roughly 1 million clones, 70% to 80% of them singletons; the top ten hold over 1.3%. As concerns this clone: Its cognate antigen is unknown.

The CDR3 totals 14 residues. The V end was cut by 0 bases, the J end by 0 bases, with 6 bases between. Germline lookup yields CDR1 SGHRS and CDR2 YFSETQ. This TCR was sampled from a man in his late teens or twenties in good health. The sequenced sample was memory CD4+ T cells sorted from blood. As for subset: CD45RA-negative fraction. The rearrangement joins TRBV5-1 to TRBJ1-1; unclear D gene. This chain's CDR3 is CASSLEAMNTEAFF. In DNA form, the CDR3 reads TGCGCCAGCAGCTTGGAGGCTATGAACACTGAAGCTTTCTTT.